This note documents a single T cell receptor (beta chain) sequence. The data were taken from a study of blood T cell repertoires in COVID-19. Turning to the study itself: T cells, B-cell-depleted T cells, or PBMCs supplied cDNA or gDNA.

Libraries were prepared by immunoSEQ multiplex PCR; TCRdb keeps only in-frame clonotypes and omits some of them. Among fewer than 200,000 clones listed, around 80% were seen once. The CDR3 runs to 17 residues. V lost 4 bases to trimming and J lost 2 bases; unmatched junction nucleotides: 8. Germline-derived CDR1 and CDR2 are LGHDT and YNNKEL (reference sequence). Sample: PBMCs or T cells enriched from blood (not recorded which). This clonotype was obtained from a woman aged 45-65 years who had recovered from COVID-19. The rearrangement joins TRBV3-1 (or the pseudogene TRBV3-2) to TRBJ2-2; 9 nucleotides align to TRBD2. CDR3 nucleotide sequence: TGTGCCAGCAGCCGATTAGCGGGAGCCACCAACACCGGGGAGCTGTTTTTT. As protein: CASSRLAGATNTGELFF.